A single sample is the source of the 24 T cell receptor beta chains below, sequenced in a study of Ad26.COV2.S vaccination and SARS-CoV-2 variants. Some clones are missing from TCRdb's copy, which holds only in-frame ones; the method was immunoSEQ multiplex PCR. The sample records approximately 400,000 clones, about 83% being singletons. Treatment denoted: around 19 received Ad26.COV2.S at low or high dose, single or two shots; roughly 5 received placebo; per-sample allocation not given. Sampling happened 63 days after the first vaccine or placebo injection. The sample consisted of peripheral blood, taken in a trial of Ad26.COV2.S vaccine versus placebo. The receptors shown here come from a person between 18 and 59 years old who received the Ad26.COV2.S COVID-19 vaccine or a placebo.

This clone has at least ten counts. The rearrangement links TRBV19 to TRBJ2-7; 11 positions agree with TRBD1. CDR1 LNHDA and CDR2 SQIVND come from the germline V gene (reference sequence). The CDR3 covers 14 residues. V shed 6 bases and J 1 base; nucleotides not matched to a gene: 2. In DNA, the CDR3 is TGTGCCAGTAGGGGGACAGGGGGTTCCTACGAGCAGTACTTC. Protein sequence: CASRGTGGSYEQYF.

This clone was observed once. The J gene is TRBJ1-2, the V gene TRBV18; the D is unclear. Per the germline V gene, CDR1 is KGHSH and CDR2 is LQKENI. Trimming stripped 1 base from V and 4 bases from J, with 13 bases between. The CDR3 contains 15 residues. The CDR3: CASSPQVTSTYGYTF. CDR3 nucleotides: TGTGCCAGCTCACCACAGGTCACTTCCACCTATGGCTACACCTTC.

V usage is TRBV28 and J usage is TRBJ2-7, with TRBD2 matching 11 bases. With 2 bases clipped from V and 5 bases from J, the junction kept 5 bases outside the gene matches. Germline CDR1 MDHEN, CDR2 SYDVKM. The length of the CDR3 is 15 residues. The CDR3 bases are TGTGCCAGCAGTTTAGTAGCGGGGGGGATGGACGAGCAGTACTTC. Residues: CASSLVAGGMDEQYF.

The chain's CDR3 is CASSYSRGSEAFF. Here the CDR3 DNA reads TGTGCCAGCAGTTACTCGAGGGGGTCTGAAGCTTTCTTT. J is TRBJ1-1 and V is TRBV6-5; maybe TRBD1 (6 bases). CDR1 is MNHEY, CDR2 SVGAGI, per germline. CDR3 size: 13 residues. Between the trimmed V and J ends, which lost 0 bases and 6 bases, there was a span of 8 bases.

The chain carries TRBV9 and TRBJ2-7; a weak D match, TRBD2 (6 bases). Germline V lookup: CDR1 SGDLS, CDR2 YYNGEE. Trimming took off 0 bases at V and 7 bases at J, with 14 bases between the two ends. The CDR3 covers 14 residues. The CDR3 is CASSVEGGAEEQYF. The DNA of the CDR3 is TGTGCCAGCAGCGTAGAGGGCGGGGCCGAGGAGCAGTACTTC.

CDR3 amino acids: CASSIEQLDYGYTF. CDR3 nucleotides: TGTGCCAGTAGTATAGAACAGCTAGACTATGGCTACACCTTC. The chain joins TRBV19 to TRBJ1-2, with D unresolved. Trimming pared 0 bases from V and 3 bases from J, leaving 8 bases between. The CDR3 totals 14 residues. Per the germline V gene, CDR1 is LNHDA and CDR2 is SQIVND (reference sequence).

V and J are TRBV7-9 and TRBJ1-1, with TRBD1 identical over 7 bases. V lost 6 bases, J lost 0 bases, and 10 bases stayed unmatched. Germline CDR1 is SEHNR and CDR2 is FQNEAQ (reference sequence). The CDR3 contains 16 residues. The CDR3 region is CASSLRTGPMNTEAFF. DNA for the CDR3: TGTGCCAGCAGTCTCCGGACAGGTCCAATGAACACTGAAGCTTTCTTT.

The chain uses TRBV2 and TRBJ2-2; TRBD2 is a possible D gene (6 bases). The CDR3 runs 15 residues. Germline CDR1 SNHLY, CDR2 FYNNEI. The V end lost 7 bases, the J end lost 8 bases, and 20 bases lay between the germline ends. CDR3 sequence (DNA): TGTGCCAGCACCAAATCGGGACTCCGAGCGGGGGAGCTGTTTTTT. Residues: CASTKSGLRAGELFF.

J is TRBJ1-4 and V is TRBV5-1, with D uncertain. Germline CDR1 reads SGHRS; CDR2 reads YFSETQ. Deletions cut 1 base from V and 5 bases from J, with 9 bases between. The CDR3 contains 14 residues. The CDR3 coding sequence is TGCGCCAGCAGCTTGACAGTGACGAATGAAAAACTGTTTTTT. Protein sequence: CASSLTVTNEKLFF.

The CDR3 here is CAISGMESAEAFF. CDR3 sequence (DNA): TGTGCCATCAGTGGCATGGAATCCGCTGAAGCTTTCTTT. The genes are TRBV10-3 and TRBJ1-1; no reliable D call. The germline V and J ends were trimmed by 4 bases and 6 bases, with 12 bases remaining between them. The CDR3 has 13 residues. Germline V lookup: CDR1 ENHRY, CDR2 SYGVKD.

The rearrangement joins TRBV3-1 (or the pseudogene TRBV3-2) to TRBJ1-2; no definite D call. The V gene lost 1 base and the J gene lost 0 bases, with 9 bases spanning the gap. Germline CDR1 is LGHDT and CDR2 is YNNKEL (reference sequence). The CDR3 loop spans 15 amino acids. CDR3 amino acids: CASSQAGMTNYGYTF. The CDR3 coding sequence is TGTGCCAGCAGCCAAGCGGGGATGACTAACTATGGCTACACCTTC.

This chain links TRBV6-5 with TRBJ1-5; maybe TRBD1 (5 bases). The germline CDR1 and CDR2 sequences are MNHEY and SVGAGI. V was pared by 2 bases and J by 5 bases, with 13 bases between. The CDR3 covers 15 residues. CDR3 bases: TGTGCCAGCAGTTACATCGGGGGTGGGGATCAGCCCCAGCATTTT. The encoded protein is CASSYIGGGDQPQHF.

V usage is TRBV4-1 and J usage is TRBJ1-1; D is perhaps TRBD1 (5 bases). The CDR3 consists of 14 residues. Germline-derived CDR1 and CDR2 are MGHRA and YSYEKL. V was clipped by 5 bases and J by 1 base, with 11 bases between them. The CDR3 nucleotides are TGCGCCAGCAGCTTGGGACCGGCGAACACTGAAGCTTTCTTT. Its protein product is CASSLGPANTEAFF.

J is TRBJ1-1 and V is TRBV7-3; tentative D call: TRBD1 (5 bases). V was trimmed by 2 bases and J by 4 bases, leaving 11 bases between them. The CDR3 spans 14 residues. Germline V gene lookup returns CDR1 SGHTA and CDR2 FQGTGA. The CDR3 loop reads CASSLDSGATEAFF. The DNA of the CDR3 is TGTGCCAGCAGCTTAGACAGTGGAGCCACTGAAGCTTTCTTT.

The V and J genes are TRBV7-9 and TRBJ1-2, with D uncertain. Trimming left V 4 bases short and J 2 bases short, with 8 bases between. The CDR3 is made up of 13 amino acids. CDR1 is SEHNR, CDR2 FQNEAQ, per germline (reference sequence). In DNA form, the CDR3 reads TGTGCCAGCAGCTCCGTAGGGAACTATGGCTACACCTTC. It is translated as CASSSVGNYGYTF.

The rearrangement links TRBV27 to TRBJ1-2; D gene ambiguous. The V end lost 3 bases, the J end lost 7 bases, and 15 bases lay between the germline ends. This CDR3 region has 14 residues. The V gene's germline CDR1 is MNHEY and CDR2 SMNVEV (reference sequence). Here the CDR3 reads CASSFAGSLGGYTF. The CDR3 DNA follows: TGTGCCAGCAGTTTTGCCGGGAGTCTCGGTGGCTACACCTTC.

This chain joins TRBV7-9 and TRBJ1-4, with D uncertain. The CDR3 spans 14 residues. Trimming cost V 1 base and J 8 bases, with 11 bases left between them. The germline V gene has CDR1 SEHNR and CDR2 FQNEAQ (reference sequence). CDR3 nucleotide sequence: TGTGCCAGCAGCTTAGGAGAAGGGTCCGAAAAACTGTTTTTT. This translates into CASSLGEGSEKLFF.

CDR3 amino acids: CASSELKPDGNTIYF. DNA of the CDR3: TGTGCCAGCAGTGAACTTAAGCCCGATGGAAACACCATATATTTT. The chain carries TRBV2 and TRBJ1-3, with D unclear. V was shortened by 2 bases and J by 3 bases, with 11 bases between the two germline ends. CDR3 length: 15 amino acids. Germline V gene data show CDR1 as SNHLY and CDR2 as FYNNEI.

The chain has TRBV6-1 and TRBJ2-7, with unresolved D. CDR3 length: 14 amino acids. Between the trimmed V and J ends, which lost 2 bases and 2 bases, there was a span of 10 bases. From germline, CDR1 is MNHNS and CDR2 SASEGT. The chain's CDR3 is CASSESTGAYEQYF. The CDR3 DNA reads TGTGCCAGCAGTGAATCTACTGGGGCCTACGAGCAGTACTTC.

The V and J genes are TRBV10-3 and TRBJ2-7; 12 bases line up with TRBD2. The CDR3 is 16 amino acids. The germline gives CDR1 ENHRY, CDR2 SYGVKD. The V and J ends lost 8 bases and 5 bases, in that order; junction bases with no gene match: 13. The CDR3, as DNA: TGTGCCATCGGGCCCGCTAGCGGGAGGGCCTCAGACGAGCAGTACTTC. Its protein is CAIGPASGRASDEQYF.

This chain links TRBV3-1 (or the pseudogene TRBV3-2) with TRBJ2-7, with unresolved D. CDR1 and CDR2 from the germline V gene are LGHDT and YNNKEL (reference sequence). CDR3 size: 15 residues. V was cut by 1 base and J by 4 bases, with 14 bases left in between. The CDR3 DNA reads TGTGCCAGCAGCCAAGCAACGGCCCCCGGGTACGAGCAGTACTTC. Translating it yields CASSQATAPGYEQYF.

The chain links TRBV19 to TRBJ1-1; TRBD1 matches at 7 bases. Trimming cost V 9 bases and J 0 bases; bases outside gene matches: 1. In germline, CDR1 is LNHDA, CDR2 SQIVND (reference sequence). The CDR3 runs 12 residues. CDR3 in DNA: TGTGCCAGGGGACAGATGAACACTGAAGCTTTCTTT. This gives the protein CARGQMNTEAFF.

V gene TRBV27 combines with J gene TRBJ2-1; 14 bases align to TRBD2. The CDR3 runs 19 residues. J lost 8 bases, V lost 4 bases, and 16 bases had no gene match. CDR1 is MNHEY, CDR2 SMNVEV, per germline (reference sequence). CDR3 in amino acids: CASSWSGTSGSWGAYEQFF. CDR3 coding DNA: TGTGCCAGCAGTTGGTCCGGGACTAGCGGGAGTTGGGGGGCGTATGAGCAGTTCTTC.

The J gene is TRBJ2-5, the V gene TRBV19, with 8 nucleotides matching TRBD2. CDR1 is LNHDA and CDR2 is SQIVND in the germline V gene (reference sequence). CDR3 length: 14 amino acids. The ends lost 6 bases at V and 4 bases at J; junction bases unmatched: 7. The CDR3 nucleotides read TGTGCCAGTAGATCTCTTGCGGGGGGAGAGACCCAGTACTTC. It translates to CASRSLAGGETQYF.